This T cell receptor (beta chain) was captured by sequencing in a study of tissue T cells after allogeneic stem cell transplantation. Study information: Steroid-refractory graft-versus-host disease after allogeneic hematopoietic cell transplant qualified adults for prospective research-autopsy enrollment.

With regard to this clone: The antigen is not known.

There are 15 residues in the CDR3. Germline V lookup: CDR1 GTSNPN, CDR2 SVGIG (reference sequence). V was trimmed by 3 bases and J by 5 bases, leaving 16 bases between them. Findings and caveats of the study: TCR repertoires tracked anatomic similarity, regardless of disease or transplant status. Across patients, clones rarely overlapped, yet motif clusters were shared tissue-specifically. The patient cohort was small and clinically heterogeneous, with limited sampling depth.

Repertoires were generated with immunoSEQ multiplex PCR, while TCRdb's copy carries only in-frame clones and drops some. Among some 43,000 clones listed, about nine tenths were seen once. This clonotype was obtained from a woman aged 35 to 69 who later had graft-versus-host disease after an allogeneic stem cell transplant. The material sequenced was blood, taken before transplantation. V is TRBV30 and J is TRBJ1-4, with unresolved D. This CDR3 reads CAWSPQRLYNEKLFF. The CDR3 DNA sequence: TGTGCCTGGAGCCCCCAGCGGTTGTACAATGAAAAACTGTTTTTT.